This record looks at one T cell receptor (beta chain) sequence and its context. The sample comes from a study of blood T cell repertoires in COVID-19. Study-wide context: There were acute and convalescent COVID-19 samples, and they came from the United States, Italy and Spain. Nucleic acid was either cDNA or gDNA, and it came from T cells, B-cell-depleted T cells, or PBMCs.

Under the authors' procedure: How many nucleated cells were present was estimated from reference gene primer amplification. Sequencing was performed with immunoSEQ multiplex PCR; in TCRdb, only in-frame clones are kept and a portion is missing. D and trimming were read from the DNA, whereas the V and J calls and clone size are those reported in that table. The sample lists around 68,000 clones, 88% occurring once. Material: peripheral blood. This clonotype was obtained from a human donor in a cohort sampled during active COVID-19.

In DNA form, the CDR3 reads TGTGCCACCAGTGGATCTCCAGCGGGGGGGCTGGGGGAGCAGTTCTTC. It is translated as CATSGSPAGGLGEQFF. J is TRBJ2-1 and V is TRBV24-1, with 10 bases matching TRBD2. Germline V gene data show CDR1 as KGHDR and CDR2 as SFDVKD. The CDR3 sequence is 16 residues long. The J segment lost 10 bases and the V segment lost 5 bases, leaving 13 bases of the junction unmatched.